The TCR beta chain under discussion was sequenced for a study of cytomegalovirus exposure and HLA in healthy donors. About the research overall: For the approximately 360 genotyped donors, 81% fell within the Caucasian-associated ancestry cluster. Study-wide results and limits: The Asian-associated ancestry cluster reportedly had fewer N-insertions than the roughly 720-donor mean in a later analysis. High sensitivity and specificity were reportedly achieved when the classifier diagnosed cytomegalovirus status.

Primers for the PCR totalled 60 Vbeta and 13 Jbeta. Per the original data handling: An analysis performed later counted 74 million or so unique TCR beta chains (around 10 million of them shared). The assay was immunoSEQ multiplex PCR, and TCRdb's table has in-frame clones only and misses some. V, J and clone size are taken as reported in that table, and D and trimming were inferred from the DNA itself. The sample lists over 150,000 clones, 70% to 80% occurring once. A note on this clone: Its antigen is undetermined.

CDR3 size: 13 residues. V was clipped by 2 bases and J by 9 bases, with 8 bases between them. The V gene's germline CDR1 is MNHEY and CDR2 SMNVEV (reference sequence). The chain uses TRBV27 and TRBJ1-6, with D perhaps TRBD1 (5 bases). Sequences were obtained from PBMCs. The TCR was taken from a woman aged 30 to 39 in good health and CMV-seronegative. The CDR3 here is CASSLGRGSPLHF. In DNA form, the CDR3 reads TGTGCCAGCAGTTTAGGAAGGGGTTCACCCCTCCACTTT.